This TCR beta chain was sequenced during a study of shared clonotypes between healthy human individuals. In the study overall: CD8 memory received one plate per donor, CD8 naive two, CD4 memory three and CD4 naive three.

On this clone: In the same sample, other DNA sequences code for this CDR3.

Study processing details: Junction-only sequences produced by ImmunoSEQ had no quality scores, so filtering differed. Sequenced by immunoSEQ multiplex PCR; TCRdb stores in-frame clones only, minus some. V, J and clone size are those of that table, while D and trimming were read from the DNA. Of 2 million or so clones in the sample, roughly 95% are singletons; the top ten hold approximately 0.13%. Per the germline V gene, CDR1 is KGHSH and CDR2 is LQKENI. The germline V and J ends were trimmed by 1 base and 1 base, with 5 bases remaining between them. There are 13 residues in the CDR3. The sequenced sample was naive CD4+ T cells sorted from blood. Subset in this sample: CD45RA+ positively selected. The chain carries TRBV18 and TRBJ2-7; the D is unclear. The clonotype comes from a young man in good health. The CDR3 DNA sequence: TGTGCCAGCTCACCACAGGGATCCTACGAGCAGTACTTC. This codes for CASSPQGSYEQYF.